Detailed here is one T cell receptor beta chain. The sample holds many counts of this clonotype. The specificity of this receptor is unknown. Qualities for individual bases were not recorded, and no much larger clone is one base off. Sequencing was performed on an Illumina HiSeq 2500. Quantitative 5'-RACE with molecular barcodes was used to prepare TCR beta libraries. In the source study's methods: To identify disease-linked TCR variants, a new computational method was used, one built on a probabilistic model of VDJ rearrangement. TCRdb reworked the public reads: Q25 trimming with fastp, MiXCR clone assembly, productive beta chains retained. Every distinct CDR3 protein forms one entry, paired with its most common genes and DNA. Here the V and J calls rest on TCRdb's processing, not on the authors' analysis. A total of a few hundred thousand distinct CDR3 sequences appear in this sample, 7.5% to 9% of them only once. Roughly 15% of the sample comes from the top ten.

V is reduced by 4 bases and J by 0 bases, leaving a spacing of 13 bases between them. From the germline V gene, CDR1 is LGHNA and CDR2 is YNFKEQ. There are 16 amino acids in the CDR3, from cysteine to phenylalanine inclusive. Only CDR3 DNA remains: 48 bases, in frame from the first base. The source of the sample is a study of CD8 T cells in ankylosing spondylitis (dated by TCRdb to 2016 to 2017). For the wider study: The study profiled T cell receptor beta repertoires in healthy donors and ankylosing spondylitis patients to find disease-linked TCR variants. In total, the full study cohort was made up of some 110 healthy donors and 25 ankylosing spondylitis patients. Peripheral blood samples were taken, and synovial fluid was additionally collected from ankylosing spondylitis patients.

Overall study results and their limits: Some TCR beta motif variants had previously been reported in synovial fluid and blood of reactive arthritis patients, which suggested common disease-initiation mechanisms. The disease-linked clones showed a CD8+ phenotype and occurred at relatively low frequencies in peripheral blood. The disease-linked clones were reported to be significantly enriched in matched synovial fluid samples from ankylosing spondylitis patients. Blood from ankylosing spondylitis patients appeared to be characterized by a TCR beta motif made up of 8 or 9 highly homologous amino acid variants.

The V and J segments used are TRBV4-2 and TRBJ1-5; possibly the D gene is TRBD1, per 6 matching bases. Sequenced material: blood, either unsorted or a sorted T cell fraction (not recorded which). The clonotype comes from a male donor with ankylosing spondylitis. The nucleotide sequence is TGTGCCAGCAGCCGGGTGGCACAGGGTAGCAATCAGCCCCAGCATTTT. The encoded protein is CASSRVAQGSNQPQHF.